The 17 T cell receptor beta chains reported below all come from one sample, sequenced in a study of T cell changes during pregnancy in multiple sclerosis (dated by TCRdb to the late 2010s). The method was the immunoSEQ multiplex PCR assay. This is the immuneACCESS table as TCRdb keeps it, with only in-frame sequences that have V and J called. A part of the clones is gone; compared with another copy, unresolved V genes explain less than half, and the rest is unexplained. The sample table lists about 40,000 clones, roughly 94% of them with a count of one. 1.5% to 2% of the sample is held by the ten biggest clonotypes. The sequencing used peripheral blood, collected in the third trimester of pregnancy. These receptors were obtained from a female donor with multiple sclerosis, enrolled in a pregnancy study.

The rearrangement joins TRBV7-8 to TRBJ2-7; the match to TRBD1 covers 10 bases. The CDR3 contains 16 residues. Germline assignment: CDR1 SGHVS and CDR2 FQNEAQ. Germline trimming cut 5 bases from V and 5 bases from J; bases unmatched to any gene: 12. CDR3 region: CASSPRDRGFRDEQYF. The CDR3 nucleotides read TGTGCCAGCAGCCCACGGGACAGGGGATTCCGGGACGAGCAGTACTTC.

The CDR3 region is CASSRLEEAIQYF. In DNA, the CDR3 is TGTGCCAGCAGCCGCCTCGAGGAGGCCATTCAGTACTTC. The genes are TRBV5-6 and TRBJ2-4; a possible D gene is TRBD2 (5 bases). CDR1 is SGHDT and CDR2 is YYEEEE in the germline V gene. The V and J ends lost 4 bases and 9 bases respectively, with 14 bases between them. The CDR3 spans 13 residues.

The chain recombines TRBV27 with TRBJ1-4; D is ambiguous. With 5 bases removed from V and 8 bases from J, the gap between germline ends came to 9 bases. This CDR3 contains 12 residues. CDR1 and CDR2 (germline): MNHEY, SMNVEV (reference sequence). The DNA for the CDR3 is TGTGCCAGCAGTGCGGGAGACGAAAAACTGTTTTTT. Translated: CASSAGDEKLFF.

The chain is built from TRBV7-9 and TRBJ2-3; TRBD2 might be the D (6 bases). The CDR3 has 14 amino acids. Germline CDR1 is SEHNR and CDR2 is FQNEAQ (reference sequence). V lost 6 bases to trimming and J lost 6 bases, with 16 bases between them. The CDR3, as DNA: TGTGCCAGCAGGTCATCGGGAGAGGGGGATACGCAGTATTTT. Amino acids: CASRSSGEGDTQYF.

The gene calls are TRBV11-3 and TRBJ2-5; TRBD1 aligns across 7 bases. V lost 1 base and J lost 5; bases outside the gene matches: 10. The germline gives CDR1 SGHNT, CDR2 YENEEA. This CDR3 has 16 amino acids. The CDR3 spells CASSLGGTGVGETQYF. The DNA of the CDR3 is TGTGCCAGCAGCTTAGGAGGAACAGGGGTTGGCGAGACCCAGTACTTC.

The chain combines TRBV19 with TRBJ2-1; 14 nucleotides match TRBD2. V lost 5 bases, J lost 4 bases, and 13 bases stayed unmatched. Germline CDR1 reads LNHDA; CDR2 reads SQIVND (reference sequence). This CDR3 region has 19 residues. CDR3 DNA sequence: TGTGCCAGTAGTCCCGGGACTAGCGGGAGACCCGACCTGTACAATGAGCAGTTCTTC. It yields the protein CASSPGTSGRPDLYNEQFF.

The V call is TRBV7-9, the J call TRBJ1-1, with 9 bases that match TRBD1. Trimming cost V 8 bases and J 4 bases; bases outside gene matches: 2. Germline V gives CDR1 SEHNR, CDR2 FQNEAQ (reference sequence). This CDR3 is built from 12 residues. CDR3 in amino acids: CASVDRGTEAFF. The DNA for the CDR3 is TGTGCCAGCGTGGACAGGGGCACTGAAGCTTTCTTT.

The chain combines TRBV19 with TRBJ1-5; D not resolved. Germline CDR1 reads LNHDA; CDR2 reads SQIVND (reference sequence). V gave up 3 bases and J gave up 1 base, with 13 bases separating them. The CDR3 is 16 residues long. This chain's CDR3 is CASSIPRVSSNQPQHF. The CDR3 DNA sequence: TGTGCCAGTAGTATCCCCCGGGTATCAAGCAATCAGCCCCAGCATTTT.

This rearrangement joins TRBV28 to TRBJ1-1; D is perhaps TRBD1 (6 bases). Germline V lookup: CDR1 MDHEN, CDR2 SYDVKM. The CDR3 spans 12 residues. V gave up 6 bases and J gave up 7 bases, with 12 bases separating them. CDR3 region: CASRPTGYEAFF. CDR3 coding DNA: TGTGCCAGCAGACCGACAGGATATGAAGCTTTCTTT.

The CDR3 nucleotides read TGTGCCAGCAATCGGGGAACCTTAGCCAAAAACATTCAGTACTTC. Amino acids: CASNRGTLAKNIQYF. The chain joins TRBV28 to TRBJ2-4, with TRBD2 as a possible D gene (5 bases). CDR3 length equals 15 residues. Trimming removed 7 bases at V and 0 bases at J, with 13 bases between. The germline V gene has CDR1 MDHEN and CDR2 SYDVKM.

The chain has TRBV18 and TRBJ1-4; a possible D gene is TRBD1 (5 bases). This CDR3 has 13 amino acids. Germline values: CDR1 KGHSH, CDR2 LQKENI. Trimming left V 2 bases short and J 5 bases short, with 6 bases between. The CDR3 sequence is CASSPGGNEKLFF. The DNA of the CDR3 is TGTGCCAGCTCACCAGGGGGGAATGAAAAACTGTTTTTT.

The chain carries TRBV6-9 and TRBJ2-7; 11 bases map to TRBD2. The germline V gene has CDR1 MNHGY and CDR2 SVAAGI. V lost 6 bases, J lost 0 bases, and 7 bases stayed unmatched. This CDR3 has 16 residues. The CDR3 region is CASSGPTSGISYEQYF. Here the CDR3 DNA reads TGTGCCAGCAGCGGCCCGACTAGCGGGATCTCCTACGAGCAGTACTTC.

V is TRBV10-3 and J is TRBJ2-1; 7 nucleotides line up with TRBD2. V shed 4 bases, J shed 8 bases, and the junction held 5 bases outside the gene matches. The germline gives CDR1 ENHRY, CDR2 SYGVKD. This CDR3 is built from 13 residues. In nucleotides, the CDR3 is TGTGCCATCAGTGGACTAGCTATTGATGAGCAGTTCTTC. This sequence encodes CAISGLAIDEQFF.

The genes are TRBV6-1 and TRBJ2-2; D is possibly TRBD2 (6 bases). Germline V gene data show CDR1 as MNHNS and CDR2 as SASEGT. The germline V and J ends were trimmed by 9 bases and 0 bases, with 14 bases remaining between them. This CDR3 has 15 residues. The CDR3 loop reads CASSRRGTNTGELFF. The CDR3 DNA reads TGTGCCAGTTCGAGGCGGGGAACGAACACCGGGGAGCTGTTTTTT.

The gene calls are TRBV2 and TRBJ1-1; no definite D call. CDR1 is SNHLY and CDR2 is FYNNEI in the germline V gene. The length of the CDR3 is 13 residues. Trimming took off 7 bases at V and 6 bases at J, with 15 bases between the two ends. Written as DNA, the CDR3 is TGTGCCAGCATGAAAGGGCGGGGTTCTGAAGCTTTCTTT. Encoded protein: CASMKGRGSEAFF.

There are a few counts of this clone. The chain is built from TRBV6-4 and TRBJ2-2, with 7 bases that match TRBD1. The CDR3 length is 14 residues. Germline V gene lookup returns CDR1 MRHNA and CDR2 SNTAGT. V lost 7 bases, J lost 3 bases, and 5 bases stayed unmatched. This CDR3 is CASKQGSDTGELFF. The CDR3, as DNA: TGTGCCAGCAAACAGGGGTCTGACACCGGGGAGCTGTTTTTT.

The chain joins TRBV28 to TRBJ1-4; the match to TRBD1 covers 8 bases. There are 14 residues in the CDR3. From germline, CDR1 is MDHEN and CDR2 SYDVKM. V shed 7 bases, J shed 6 bases, and the junction held 7 bases outside the gene matches. The CDR3 sequence is CASIPQGADEKLFF. DNA of the CDR3: TGTGCCAGCATACCCCAGGGGGCGGATGAAAAACTGTTTTTT.